The 3 T cell receptor beta chains below all came from one sample that was sequenced in a study of tumor-infiltrating lymphocytes in primary liver carcinoma. Reverse transcription of around 500 ng total RNA with a constant-region primer produced TCR beta cDNA. Investigators got TCR beta libraries out of three nested multiplex PCR rounds, done with slightly modified ARM-PCR. Forward primers for TRBV1-TRBV30 and a C-beta reverse primer served the first two PCR rounds, at roughly 10 cycles each. Each CDR3 protein is one row after TCRdb ran MiXCR on the multiplex PCR reads. Among a few hundred thousand distinct CDR3 sequences listed, about 50% were seen once. The source of the blood RNA was unsorted whole blood, and germline DNA was extracted as well. The material sequenced was peripheral blood. Receptor source: a young woman with primary liver carcinoma and hepatitis B virus infection.

The V call is TRBV11-2, the J call TRBJ2-7; tentative D call: TRBD2 (5 bases). V was pared by 5 bases and J by 12 bases, with 17 bases between. Germline lookup yields CDR1 SGHAT and CDR2 FQNNGV. The CDR3 spans 12 residues. The CDR3 DNA reads TGTGCCAGCAGCCCAACCCCGGGAACCAGGTACTTC. It is translated as CASSPTPGTRYF.

This clonotype was counted once. A much more abundant neighbour one base away suggests this may be a read error. This chain connects TRBV4-1 to TRBJ2-2, with D perhaps assigned TRBD1 or TRBD2 (5 bases each). CDR1 is MGHRA, CDR2 YSYEKL, per germline. This CDR3 has 15 residues. The CDR3 is CTSSQGPLTDGELFF. Written as DNA, the CDR3 is TGCACCAGCAGCCAGGGACCCCTTACGGACGGGGAGCTGTTTTTT.

With regard to this clonotype: A much larger clone lies a single base off, so this may be a read error. The chain has TRBV6-5 and TRBJ2-3, with D possibly TRBD1 on 7 matching bases. The CDR3 length is 15 residues. CDR1 is MNHEY, CDR2 SVGAGI, per germline. CDR3 loop: CASSRDSLGGGTHYF. CDR3 nucleotides: TGTGCCAGCAGCCGGGACAGCTTAGGAGGGGGTACGCACTATTTT.